Detailed here is one TCR beta chain. Its antigen is unknown. The data were obtained in a study of blood T cells in healthy people across ages. The study's findings and limits: The recorded TCR beta diversity per million T cells decreased in a roughly linear manner with age.

Extracted total RNA amounted to at least 5.5 micrograms for each sample. Next came a second PCR, run for about 7 to 12 cycles, which used a sample-barcoded 5' primer along with a J-beta primer mix. From the 5' RACE reads, TCRdb called clonotypes with MiXCR, one entry per CDR3 protein. The sample consists of roughly 800,000 distinct CDR3 sequences, 58% of them appearing once. This TCR derives from a man aged 25 to 40 in good health. Sequencing was performed on blood.

CDR3 nucleotide sequence: TGTGCCAGCAGCTTATGGAGCCAAATAGAAAATGAGCAGTTCTTC. Protein: CASSLWSQIENEQFF. This rearrangement joins TRBV7-2 to TRBJ2-1; D gene ambiguous. Germline CDR1 reads SGHTA; CDR2 reads FQGNSA. V was pared by 2 bases and J by 7 bases, with 15 bases between. CDR3 length: 15 residues.